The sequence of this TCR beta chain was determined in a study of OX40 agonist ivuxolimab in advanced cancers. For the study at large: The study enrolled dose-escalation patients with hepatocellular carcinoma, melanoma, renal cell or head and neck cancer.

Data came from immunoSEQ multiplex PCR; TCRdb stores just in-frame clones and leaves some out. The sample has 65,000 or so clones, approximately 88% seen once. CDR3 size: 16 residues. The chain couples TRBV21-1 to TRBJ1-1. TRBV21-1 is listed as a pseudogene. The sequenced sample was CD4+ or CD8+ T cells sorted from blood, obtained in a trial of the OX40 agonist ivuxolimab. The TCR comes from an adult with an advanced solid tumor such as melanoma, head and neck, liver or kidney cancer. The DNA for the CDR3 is TGTGCCAGCAGCAAAGGAGGGGCAGACATGAACACTGAAGCTTTCTTT. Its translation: CASSKGGADMNTEAFF.